Shown below are 13 T cell receptor beta chains from a single sample sequenced in a study of cytomegalovirus exposure and HLA in healthy donors. Sequencing used immunoSEQ multiplex PCR; TCRdb keeps in-frame clones, though not all of them. The top ten clones hold 2.5% to 3.5% of a sample with over 150,000 clones, approximately 84% of them seen once. Sequencing was performed on PBMCs. Every receptor here comes from a woman younger than 35 in good health and CMV-seropositive.

As regards this clone: The identical CDR3 is also encoded by other nucleotide sequences in the sample. The rearrangement uses TRBV5-4 and TRBJ1-2; 8 bases match TRBD1. Germline CDR1 SGHNT, CDR2 YYREEE (reference sequence). V trimming: 4 bases; J trimming: 2 bases; junction bases outside the gene matches: 4. The CDR3 length is 14 residues. The CDR3 region has the DNA TGTGCCAGCAGCCCAGGGGGCAGGAACTATGGCTACACCTTC. It yields the protein CASSPGGRNYGYTF.

CDR3 protein: CATSVQGSNEQFF. In DNA form, the CDR3 reads TGTGCCACCAGCGTACAGGGTTCCAATGAGCAGTTCTTC. The genes are TRBV15 and TRBJ2-1; TRBD1 is a possible D gene (6 bases). V lost 5 bases and J 6 bases, leaving 11 bases between the germline ends. CDR1 is LNHNV, CDR2 YYDKDF, per germline (reference sequence). The CDR3 has 13 residues.

The J gene is TRBJ1-5, the V gene TRBV19; D remains unclear. This CDR3 is built from 15 residues. V lost 6 bases, J lost 5 bases, and 17 bases lay in between. The germline CDR1 and CDR2 sequences are LNHDA and SQIVND (reference sequence). CDR3 nucleotide sequence: TGTGCCAGTAGCGCCTTAGCGGACGTACATCAGCCCCAGCATTTT. Translated: CASSALADVHQPQHF.

V usage is TRBV11-3 and J usage is TRBJ2-1, with a weak D call TRBD1 (6 bases). The CDR3 runs 13 residues. CDR1 and CDR2 (germline): SGHNT, YENEEA. Trimming cost V 5 bases and J 12 bases, with 17 bases left between them. Written as DNA, the CDR3 is TGTGCCAGCAGCCCGAAACCCTCGGACAGGCAGTTCTTC. It yields the protein CASSPKPSDRQFF.

V usage is TRBV9 and J usage is TRBJ2-1; TRBD1 aligns across 7 bases. The CDR3 is made up of 14 amino acids. CDR1 SGDLS and CDR2 YYNGEE come from the germline V gene. The trim removed 6 bases at V and 1 base at J, leaving 4 bases unmatched. CDR3 loop: CASNFRGSYNEQFF. CDR3 coding DNA: TGTGCCAGCAACTTCAGGGGGTCCTACAATGAGCAGTTCTTC.

This clone was recorded a few times. This chain uses TRBV19 with TRBJ1-6; 8 positions match TRBD1. The J segment lost 7 bases and the V segment lost 3 bases, leaving 5 bases of the junction unmatched. This CDR3 is built from 15 residues. Germline-derived CDR1 and CDR2 are LNHDA and SQIVND (reference sequence). The CDR3 region is CASSISGQVNSPLHF. As DNA, the CDR3 is TGTGCCAGTAGTATTTCGGGACAGGTGAATTCACCCCTCCACTTT.

The rearrangement joins TRBV5-1 to TRBJ2-3; unclear D gene. Trimming pared 2 bases from V and 4 bases from J, leaving 17 bases between. The CDR3 has 16 amino acids. Looked up from germline, CDR1 is SGHRS and CDR2 is YFSETQ. CDR3 amino acids: CASSFVLVSNADTQYF. CDR3 nucleotide sequence: TGCGCCAGCAGCTTTGTGCTAGTCTCTAATGCAGATACGCAGTATTTT.

This sequence joins TRBV6-1 and TRBJ1-1; the D gene is possibly TRBD1 (6 bases). V was clipped by 1 base and J by 5 bases, with 11 bases between them. CDR1 MNHNS and CDR2 SASEGT come from the germline V gene. CDR3 length equals 14 residues. CDR3 protein: CASSEVRGLTEAFF. In DNA form, the CDR3 reads TGTGCCAGCAGTGAAGTTAGGGGGTTAACTGAAGCTTTCTTT.

The CDR3 coding sequence is TGTGCCAGCAGTTCTCTGGGACAGGGGACCAACGAGCAGTACTTC. This gives the protein CASSSLGQGTNEQYF. The V call is TRBV6-1, the J call TRBJ2-7; 10 nucleotides align to TRBD1. This CDR3 comprises 15 residues. CDR1 is MNHNS, CDR2 SASEGT, per germline. V shed 5 bases, J shed 5 bases, and the junction held 9 bases outside the gene matches.

This chain uses TRBV27 with TRBJ2-5; the match to TRBD1 covers 8 bases. The closer fit of TRBJ2-7 to the DNA end suggests the J call may be wrong. The germline V gene has CDR1 MNHEY and CDR2 SMNVEV (reference sequence). The CDR3 loop spans 16 amino acids. The CDR3 DNA reads as TGTGCCAGCAGTTTACGTACCGGGACAGGACTATACGAGCAGTACTTC. Translated, it gives CASSLRTGTGLYEQYF.

The chain is built from TRBV9 and TRBJ2-2, with D possibly matching TRBD1 (6 bases). V lost 2 bases, J lost 4 bases, and 18 bases lay in between. CDR1 and CDR2 from the germline V gene are SGDLS and YYNGEE. CDR3 length: 17 amino acids. The CDR3 is CASSVQGQTPPTGELFF. DNA for the CDR3: TGTGCCAGCAGCGTCCAGGGGCAAACCCCCCCCACCGGGGAGCTGTTTTTT.

This chain uses TRBV18 with TRBJ2-5; TRBD1 matches at 8 bases. This CDR3 region has 15 residues. The ends lost 1 base at V and 5 bases at J; junction bases unmatched: 6. Germline CDR1 is KGHSH and CDR2 is LQKENI. As DNA, the CDR3 is TGTGCCAGCTCACCACAGAACAGGGGGAGTGAGACCCAGTACTTC. Translation gives CASSPQNRGSETQYF.

Only one count was recorded for this clone. The chain uses TRBV4-1 and TRBJ2-5; 9 bases align to TRBD2. The V segment lost 0 bases and the J segment 5 bases; nucleotides outside the gene matches: 4. Germline V gene data show CDR1 as MGHRA and CDR2 as YSYEKL. The CDR3 is made up of 15 amino acids. CDR3 sequence reads: CASSQDPSGVETQYF. Here the CDR3 DNA reads TGCGCCAGCAGCCAAGATCCTAGCGGGGTTGAGACCCAGTACTTC.